This record covers a single T cell receptor (beta chain). Its antigen is currently not known. The sample holds no much larger clone one base away, and base qualities are not on file. This entry comes from a study of post-analysis software for immune sequencing data (dated by TCRdb to the mid-2010s). As for the study more broadly: The recorded disease courses included relapsing-remitting, secondary progressive and progressive-relapsing multiple sclerosis, and some patients had no subtype annotation. The patient repertoires were compared against approximately ten previously published healthy control repertoires obtained from donors aged roughly 6 to 28 years. A subset of samples was prepared in parallel using single-end sample barcoding, then pooled and co-amplified after Illumina adapter ligation.

TCR beta repertoires were profiled from peripheral blood of roughly 13 young patients with multiple sclerosis to demonstrate the VDJtools post-analysis software. The patients with multiple sclerosis were children and adolescents between roughly 6 and 17 years of age. Libraries were built with PCR. This sample was sequenced with an Illumina HiSeq 2500. To reduce PCR and sequencing biases, unique molecular identifiers were built into the TCR beta cDNA libraries. Per 1 to 10 million input T cells, 500,000 or so cDNA molecules were obtained, such that each molecule approximated one T cell. The patient libraries were prepared and sequenced with the same protocol used for the earlier healthy control dataset. Within a given batch, samples were prepared together, multiplexed and sequenced on the same HiSeq lane. The original pipeline was this. MIGEC handled the raw barcoded reads, throwing out single-read molecular identifier groups before consensus assembly and CDR3 extraction. Clonotype tables were post-analysed with VDJtools, and diversity was normalized by down-sampling all datasets to the smallest sample size. In repertoire overlap clustering, CDR3 amino acid sequences, but not nucleotide sequences, were matched to correct batch-related cross-sample contamination. The raw public reads went through TCRdb reprocessing: fastp at Q25, MiXCR clone calling, in-frame beta chains kept. Each CDR3 protein appears once, grouped with its most common genes and DNA. These V and J calls are TCRdb output, not the study's own analysis. The sample table holds 450,000 to 700,000 distinct CDR3 sequences, of which 44% were seen once. The ten largest account for around 1.7% of the sample.

The research as a whole found: When samples were clustered directly using the F measure, samples prepared in the same batch co-clustered strongly, which prompted a batch-effect correction. The multiple sclerosis patient group was slightly younger than the control group. Compared with controls, multiple sclerosis patients had significantly lower normalized Chao1 diversity, a finding suggesting substantial peripheral T-cell clonal expansion. About five TRBV segments, including TRBV5-6, TRBV5-1 and TRBV20-1, were significantly more frequent in patients than controls.

V sheds 0 bases and J sheds 5 bases, leaving 16 bases between their ends. From the cysteine through the phenylalanine, the CDR3 covers 17 amino acids. Only CDR3 DNA remains: 51 bases, in frame from the first base. CDR1 and CDR2, per the germline V gene (reference sequence), are SEHNR and FQNEAQ. The sequencing input was blood. The receptor was derived from a girl under 18 with multiple sclerosis. The chain was built from TRBV7-9 and TRBJ1-4; D gene: possibly TRBD1, on 6 matching bases. In nucleotide form, the sequence is TGTGCCAGCAGCTTAGCCCGTCCGGGACAAACAAATGAAAAACTGTTTTTT. Its product reads: CASSLARPGQTNEKLFF.